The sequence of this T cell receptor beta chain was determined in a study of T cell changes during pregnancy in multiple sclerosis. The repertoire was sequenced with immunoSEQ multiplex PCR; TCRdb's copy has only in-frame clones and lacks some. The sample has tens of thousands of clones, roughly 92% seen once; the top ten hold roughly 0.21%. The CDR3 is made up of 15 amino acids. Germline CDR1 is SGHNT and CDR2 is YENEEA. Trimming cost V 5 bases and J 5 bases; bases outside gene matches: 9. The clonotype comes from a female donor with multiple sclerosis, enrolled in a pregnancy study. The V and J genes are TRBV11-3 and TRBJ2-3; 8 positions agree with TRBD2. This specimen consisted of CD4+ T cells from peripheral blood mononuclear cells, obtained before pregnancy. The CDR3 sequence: CASSPSRGGQDTQYF. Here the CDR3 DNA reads TGTGCCAGCAGCCCATCTCGGGGGGGCCAAGATACGCAGTATTTT.